Below are 6 T cell receptor beta chains sequenced from a single sample in a study of PD-1 blockade in classical Hodgkin lymphoma. Using immunoSEQ multiplex PCR, the repertoire was profiled, and TCRdb retains in-frame clones only, with some absent. The sample contains roughly 90,000 clones, under 85% of which appear only once. Described time point: cycle 4 day 1 (C4D1), after five to seven weeks of nivolumab. Each of the patients experienced relapse following autologous stem cell transplantation, and their brentuximab vedotin exposure differed. The sample consisted of peripheral blood mononuclear cells (PBMCs), taken before the fourth cycle of nivolumab. Every receptor here comes from a human donor with classical Hodgkin lymphoma.

This clone was seen only a few times. The V gene is TRBV6-1, the J gene TRBJ1-1; 8 bases fit TRBD1. V lost 6 bases to trimming and J lost 11 bases; unmatched junction nucleotides: 5. The CDR3 runs 11 residues. Germline V CDR1 and CDR2: MNHNS, SASEGT. CDR3 amino acids: CASRFRTGAFF. CDR3 DNA sequence: TGTGCCAGCAGATTCCGGACAGGGGCTTTCTTT.

This clone was observed a single time. This chain uses TRBV5-1 with TRBJ2-2; the match to TRBD2 covers 8 bases. V was pared by 6 bases and J by 6 bases, with 7 bases of the junction left unmatched. Germline V CDR1 and CDR2: SGHRS, YFSETQ. The CDR3 is 14 residues long. The CDR3 loop is CASKSGGPAGELFF. The CDR3 DNA is TGCGCCAGCAAGTCGGGAGGGCCCGCCGGGGAGCTGTTTTTT.

The chain recombines TRBV15 with TRBJ1-2; unclear D gene. The CDR3 totals 14 residues. Germline CDR1 reads LNHNV; CDR2 reads YYDKDF (reference sequence). The ends were cut back, 0 bases at V and 8 bases at J, with 13 bases in the middle. CDR3 sequence: CATSRDLLPGGYTF. The CDR3 nucleotides read TGTGCCACCAGCAGAGATTTACTGCCCGGGGGCTACACCTTC.

This clone showed up just a few times. The chain recombines TRBV6-7 with TRBJ2-5; maybe TRBD2 (6 bases). Being an ORF, TRBV6-7 has a function that is uncertain. Trimming removed 5 bases at V and 2 bases at J, with 30 bases between. The CDR3 has 20 amino acids. CDR3 loop: CASSPPTAFIAEAVQETQYF. The CDR3 DNA is TGTGCCAGCAGTCCCCCCACGGCGTTCATAGCGGAGGCAGTTCAAGAGACCCAGTACTTC.

The chain carries TRBV29-1 and TRBJ1-1; D unresolved. Trimming left V 5 bases short and J 1 base short, with 8 bases between. CDR1 is SQVTM, CDR2 ANQGSEA, per germline. CDR3 size: 12 residues. CDR3 DNA sequence: TGCAGCGTTAGACACCAGAACACTGAAGCTTTCTTT. Protein: CSVRHQNTEAFF.

V gene TRBV20-1 combines with J gene TRBJ2-7, with D uncertain. Germline-derived CDR1 and CDR2 are DFQATT and SNEGSKA (reference sequence). CDR3 length equals 11 residues. Trimming shortened V by 0 bases and J by 7 bases, and 7 bases separated the two germline ends. The CDR3 here is CSARDTREQYF. The DNA of the CDR3 is TGCAGTGCTAGAGATACGCGTGAGCAGTACTTC.